The following is a T cell receptor (beta chain) sequence with its context. Its antigen is undetermined. This entry comes from a study of CXCR3-negative and CXCR3-positive naive CD8 T cells. Study in general: The total count of TRB reads reached 120 million to 150 million, and each library contributed about 1.5 +/- 0.3 million. The study, taken as a whole, reports: Across naive subsets, surface CD5 expression was comparable, and TCR strength was inferred from properties of the TRB CDR3. In both naive subsets diversity was comparably high, whereas memory CD8+ cells showed much lower diversity. TRB CDR3s of CXCR3-positive naive cells were more hydrophobic than those of CXCR3-negative naive cells. Naive cells that were CXCR3-negative or CXCR3-positive used TRBV-TRBJ genes alike, while memory cells diverged.

Per germline, CDR1 DFQATT and CDR2 SNEGSKA (reference sequence). This CDR3 spans 16 amino acids. With UMI labels, 5' RACE was used to prepare the TRB cDNA libraries. TCRdb processed the 5' RACE reads again and assigns one entry to each CDR3 protein, with no DNA. The sample holds over 100,000 distinct CDR3 sequences. The specimen sequenced was naive CXCR3+ CD8+ T cells from blood. As to subset: CD45RO-CCR7+CD27+CD95- naive CD8+ T cells expressing CXCR3 (TNR3+). This receptor was taken from a human donor in good health. Some clones in this sample may be carry-over from other donors' samples. V gene TRBV20-1 combines with J gene TRBJ2-7; TCRdb's assignment of TRBD1 cannot be checked, as there is no DNA. CDR3 protein: CSGGEVRGVWAYEQYF.